What follows is one T cell receptor (beta chain) and its context. Its antigen remains unknown. TCRdb re-called the reads through MiXCR, storing one row per CDR3 protein. The sample includes about 70,000 distinct CDR3 sequences, roughly 22% of them seen just once. The data are from a study of T cell repertoires in cytomegalovirus infection. Study overall: Both recently identified HLA-C-restricted and well-studied HLA-B-restricted CMV epitopes were used in the study.

The sequencing here drew on CD8+ T cells from cultured PBMCs, taken from culture after CMV antigen stimulation. The receptor comes from a human donor in good health (CMV status not recorded). Some clones in this sample may be carry-over from other donors' samples.

CDR3 in amino acids: CASSILAEDTQYF. The CDR3, as DNA: TGTGCCAGTAGTATCCTGGCAGAAGATACGCAGTATTTT. The chain uses TRBV19 and TRBJ2-3, with D hard to call. Between the trimmed V and J ends, which lost 3 bases and 5 bases, there was a span of 9 bases. There are 13 residues in the CDR3. Per germline, CDR1 LNHDA and CDR2 SQIVND (reference sequence).